These 8 T cell receptor beta chains were sequenced from one sample in a study of T cell responses to AZD1222 COVID-19 vaccine. Sequencing used immunoSEQ multiplex PCR; TCRdb keeps in-frame clones, though not all of them. The profile covers 150,000 or so clones, with roughly 93% appearing a single time and roughly 1% taken by the ten largest. This sample comprised peripheral blood, obtained on day 0 of AZD1222 vaccination. The receptor source for this set is an adult in good health.

The CDR3: CASSRRRSRQGSLTNEKLFF. The CDR3 nucleotides are TGTGCCAGCAGCCGCCGCCGATCCCGACAGGGGAGTTTAACTAATGAAAAACTGTTTTTT. The chain recombines TRBV14 with TRBJ1-4, with 8 bases fitting TRBD1. The length of the CDR3 is 20 residues. Germline CDR1 and CDR2: SGHDN and FVKESK. V trimming: 4 bases; J trimming: 1 base; junction bases outside the gene matches: 17.

The chain recombines TRBV13 with TRBJ2-7; D may be TRBD1 or TRBD2 (5 bases each). V dropped 2 bases and J dropped 3 bases, with 11 bases sitting between them. Germline lookup yields CDR1 PRHDT and CDR2 FYEKMQ (reference sequence). There are 14 residues in the CDR3. The DNA for the CDR3 is TGTGCCAGCAGCTTACGAGGGGCCGTCTACGAGCAGTACTTC. It codes for CASSLRGAVYEQYF. Full variable domain (outside the CDR3, taken from reference TRBV13 and TRBJ2-7): AAGVIQSPRHLIKEKRETATLKCYPIPRHDTVYWYQQGPGQDPQFLISFYEKMQSDKGSIPDRFSAQQFSDYHSELNMSSLELGDSALYFCASSLRGAVYEQYFGPGTRLTVT.

The J gene is TRBJ1-1, the V gene TRBV18; D not certain. CDR1 and CDR2 (germline): KGHSH, LQKENI. This CDR3 contains 14 residues. Trimming cost V 5 bases and J 1 base, with 11 bases left between them. CDR3 coding DNA: TGTGCCAGCTCAGTACAGTTAGCGAACACTGAAGCTTTCTTT. Its protein product is CASSVQLANTEAFF. The whole variable domain, remainder taken from reference TRBV18 and TRBJ1-1, is NAGVMQNPRHLVRRRGQEARLRCSPMKGHSHVYWYRQLPEEGLKFMVYLQKENIIDESGMPKERFSAEFPKEGPSILRIQQVVRGDSAAYFCASSVQLANTEAFFGQGTRLTVV.

The V gene is TRBV19, the J gene TRBJ1-4, with D maybe TRBD1 (5 bases). V lost 8 bases, J lost 0 bases, and 10 bases lay in between. CDR1 and CDR2 from the germline V gene are LNHDA and SQIVND (reference sequence). The CDR3 is 14 residues long. The DNA of the CDR3 is TGTGCCAGTTCGCAGGGACCAACTAATGAAAAACTGTTTTTT. Residues: CASSQGPTNEKLFF.

The chain combines TRBV27 with TRBJ1-2; D remains unclear. The germline gives CDR1 MNHEY, CDR2 SMNVEV (reference sequence). The CDR3 spans 14 residues. Trimming stripped 5 bases from V and 4 bases from J, with 14 bases between. This CDR3 is CASSRTSLRYGYTF. CDR3 nucleotides: TGTGCCAGCAGTAGGACGTCCTTACGCTATGGCTACACCTTC.

This clone was observed a single time. The chain recombines TRBV3-1 (or the pseudogene TRBV3-2) with TRBJ2-3, with 7 bases identical to TRBD2. V lost 4 bases, J lost 2 bases, and 6 bases stayed unmatched. From germline, CDR1 is LGHDT and CDR2 YNNKEL (reference sequence). The CDR3 spans 15 residues. The CDR3, as DNA: TGTGCCAGCAGCCGCTTCCGGGGGGACACAGATACGCAGTATTTT. Translated: CASSRFRGDTDTQYF.

The chain combines TRBV3-1 (or the pseudogene TRBV3-2) with TRBJ2-3; 12 bases map to TRBD2. The CDR3 consists of 16 residues. Germline V gives CDR1 LGHDT, CDR2 YNNKEL (reference sequence). Trimming cost V 1 base and J 5 bases; bases outside gene matches: 4. CDR3 bases: TGTGCCAGCAGCCAAGTCCTAGCGGGGGGGGAAGATACGCAGTATTTT. Protein: CASSQVLAGGEDTQYF.

The J gene is TRBJ1-5, the V gene TRBV19, with unresolved D. Between the trimmed V and J ends, which lost 5 bases and 2 bases, there was a span of 16 bases. Germline V gives CDR1 LNHDA, CDR2 SQIVND (reference sequence). This CDR3 has 16 residues. The CDR3 DNA reads as TGTGCCAGTAGTTCCATCACCGGGCCCCGCAATCAGCCCCAGCATTTT. Its translation: CASSSITGPRNQPQHF.